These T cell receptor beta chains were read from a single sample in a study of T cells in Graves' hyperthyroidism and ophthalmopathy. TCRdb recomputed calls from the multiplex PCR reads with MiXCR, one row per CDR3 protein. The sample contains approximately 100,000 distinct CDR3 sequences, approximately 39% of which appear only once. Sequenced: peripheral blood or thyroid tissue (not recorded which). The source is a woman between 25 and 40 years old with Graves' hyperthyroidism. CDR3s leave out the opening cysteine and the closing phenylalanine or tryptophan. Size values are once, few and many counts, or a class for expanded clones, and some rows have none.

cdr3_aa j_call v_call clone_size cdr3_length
ASRSSGEKLF TRBJ1-4 TRBV5-1 many 10
ASSSSGAETQY TRBJ2-5 TRBV7-3 NA 11
ASTPIAGGQETQY TRBJ2-5 TRBV7-9 NA 13
ASSYTTGGGELF TRBJ2-2 TRBV11-2 many 12
ASSPYTIGEQF TRBJ2-1 TRBV11-1 NA 11
ASSSARDYEQY TRBJ2-7 TRBV7-9 once 11
ASRFDSYNSPLH TRBJ1-6 TRBV28 many 12
ASRPGVRETQY TRBJ2-5 TRBV7-1 NA 11
ASSLMTDTQY TRBJ2-3 TRBV12-3/TRBV12-4 NA 10
ASSSAEGGANVLT TRBJ2-6 TRBV7-8 many 13
ASSQGPGQGNYEQY TRBJ2-7 TRBV3-1 many 14
SASLQVGETRY TRBJ2-7 TRBV20-1 many 11
SAITGFYEQY TRBJ2-7 TRBV20-1 NA 10
ASSGQTATNEKLF TRBJ1-4 TRBV9 many 13
ASSLDAGELF TRBJ2-2 TRBV7-6 many 10
ASSEQGSKGGYGYT TRBJ1-2 TRBV6-5 NA 14
SAAGDEKLS TRBJ1-4 TRBV20-1 NA 9
ASSQVGIPPLH TRBJ1-6 TRBV3-1 many 11
ASSLNRGSNYGYT TRBJ1-2 TRBV27 few 13
ASSLARITNYGYT TRBJ1-2 TRBV13 many 13
ASSMGQLNEKLF TRBJ1-4 TRBV12-3/TRBV12-4 many 12
ASSLGVGVGYGYT TRBJ1-2 TRBV7-2 many 13
AIESGRGGSPLH TRBJ1-6 TRBV10-3 medium-sized 12
AGDRAVDYGYT TRBJ1-2 TRBV30 few 11
ASSGEGSTEAF TRBJ1-1 TRBV6-1 NA 11
ASRVGGNTEFF TRBJ1-1 TRBV10-2 NA 11
SLGLAGQETQY TRBJ2-5 TRBV29-1 NA 11
ASPSGTGGVETQY TRBJ2-5 TRBV6-1 many 13
ASSPQGPNYGYT TRBJ1-2 TRBV7-3 NA 12
ASSNREAF TRBJ1-1 TRBV7-8 many 8
ASSPPPQGLNTEAF TRBJ1-1 TRBV3-1 many 14
ASSFPGTKTGELF TRBJ2-2 TRBV6-6 many 13
ASSQDAKTQY TRBJ2-5 TRBV3-1 many 10
ATSSRSGRDYSPLH TRBJ1-6 TRBV15 NA 14
AIRSWDGNYEQY TRBJ2-7 TRBV10-3 NA 12
ASILFPGRYSFYEQY TRBJ2-7 TRBV4-2 many 15
ASSLTGTGLHEKLF TRBJ1-4 TRBV5-1 NA 14
TSSPGQTQETQY TRBJ2-5 TRBV9 NA 12
ASISRGTDTQY TRBJ2-3 TRBV6-6 many 11
ASSLGGWQETQY TRBJ2-5 TRBV13 NA 12
ASSQIWDRNTEAF TRBJ1-1 TRBV11-2 medium-sized 13
ASSVGPSSGNTIY TRBJ1-3 TRBV9 NA 13
AGSVRGYGYT TRBJ1-2 TRBV6-1 many 10
ASSTPGLAGEDEQY TRBJ2-7 TRBV2 NA 14
ASSFLFRLAYGYT TRBJ1-2 TRBV7-9 many 13
ANSLKRRAGYT TRBJ1-2 TRBV28 once 11
ASSERRVQETQY TRBJ2-5 TRBV7-8 many 12
ASSTPTSTDTQY TRBJ2-3 TRBV11-1 many 12
ASIRQGGTGELF TRBJ2-2 TRBV6-1 many 12
ATSKDRKNEKLF TRBJ1-4 TRBV15 many 12
SVEASGAENIEAF TRBJ1-1 TRBV29-1 many 13
ASRGSPAVTLH TRBJ1-6 TRBV6-5 many 11